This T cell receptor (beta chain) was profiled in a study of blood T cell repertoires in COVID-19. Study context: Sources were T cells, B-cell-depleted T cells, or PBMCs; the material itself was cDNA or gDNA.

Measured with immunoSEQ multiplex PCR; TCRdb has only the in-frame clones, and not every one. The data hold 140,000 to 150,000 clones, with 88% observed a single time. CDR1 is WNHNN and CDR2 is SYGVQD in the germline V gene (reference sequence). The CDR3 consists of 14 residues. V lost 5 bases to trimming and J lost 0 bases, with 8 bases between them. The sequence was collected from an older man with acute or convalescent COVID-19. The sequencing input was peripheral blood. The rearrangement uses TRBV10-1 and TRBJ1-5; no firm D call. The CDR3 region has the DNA TGCGCCAGCAGTTGGGCCCATAGCAATCAGCCCCAGCATTTT. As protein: CASSWAHSNQPQHF.